Listed here are 10 T cell receptor beta chains from one sample, sequenced in a study of OX40 agonist ivuxolimab in advanced cancers. Assay used: immunoSEQ multiplex PCR; TCRdb lists only in-frame clones, some missing. Among tens of thousands of clones, about nine tenths were seen once, and the ten largest hold over 6%. The material sequenced was CD4+ or CD8+ T cells sorted from blood, taken in a trial of the OX40 agonist ivuxolimab. Source of these receptors: an adult with an advanced solid tumor such as melanoma, head and neck, liver or kidney cancer.

This sequence joins TRBV7-9 and TRBJ2-6; D is tentatively TRBD1 or TRBD2 (5 bases each). The CDR3 extends over 18 amino acids. CDR1 SEHNR and CDR2 FQNEAQ come from the germline V gene (reference sequence). The V end lost 2 bases, the J end lost 1 base, and 15 bases lay between the germline ends. This CDR3 reads CASSLFGTANSGANVLTF. In DNA, the CDR3 is TGTGCCAGCAGCTTATTTGGGACCGCGAATTCTGGGGCCAACGTCCTGACTTTC.

The chain carries TRBV4-1 and TRBJ2-5; 10 bases agree with TRBD2. V lost 4 bases to trimming and J lost 4 bases; unmatched junction nucleotides: 9. Germline CDR1 is MGHRA and CDR2 is YSYEKL. The CDR3 runs to 16 residues. The CDR3 region has the DNA TGCGCCAGCAGCCGGGGGCCAGCGGGAGGGAGAGAGACCCAGTACTTC. It specifies CASSRGPAGGRETQYF.

This clone appeared a single time. The chain links TRBV7-2 to TRBJ2-7; TRBD2 is a possible D gene (6 bases). There are 14 residues in the CDR3. CDR1 and CDR2 (germline): SGHTA, FQGNSA. With 3 bases removed from V and 6 bases from J, the gap between germline ends came to 15 bases. In DNA form, the CDR3 reads TGTGCCAGCAGCTTCCACCGGGACTCAGGCGAGCAGTACTTC. It yields the protein CASSFHRDSGEQYF.

The chain recombines TRBV27 with TRBJ2-5; no definite D call. The germline V gene encodes CDR1 MNHEY and CDR2 SMNVEV (reference sequence). V was shortened by 10 bases and J by 0 bases, with 0 bases between the two germline ends. The length of the CDR3 is 9 residues. The CDR3 loop is CANQETQYF. DNA for the CDR3: TGTGCCAACCAAGAGACCCAGTACTTC.

The chain couples TRBV5-6 to TRBJ2-2; D is unresolved. The CDR3 length is 13 residues. V lost 0 bases to trimming and J lost 5 bases, with 5 bases between them. Germline-derived CDR1 and CDR2 are SGHDT and YYEEEE. The CDR3 reads CASSLVGTGELFF. In DNA, the CDR3 is TGTGCCAGCAGCTTGGTTGGAACCGGGGAGCTGTTTTTT.

The chain joins TRBV27 to TRBJ2-7; D uncertain. The V end was cut by 0 bases, the J end by 6 bases, with 12 bases between. Germline V lookup: CDR1 MNHEY, CDR2 SMNVEV (reference sequence). The CDR3 spans 14 residues. CDR3 sequence (DNA): TGTGCCAGCAGTTTATCGTTGACTCGTTCCGAGCAGTACTTC. Translating gives CASSLSLTRSEQYF.

V is TRBV6-1 and J is TRBJ1-2; D gene ambiguous. CDR1 is MNHNS and CDR2 is SASEGT in the germline V gene. The CDR3 totals 14 residues. The germline V and J ends were trimmed by 2 bases and 0 bases, with 7 bases remaining between them. CDR3 sequence (DNA): TGTGCCAGCAGTGAAATGGGATCTAACTATGGCTACACCTTC. Encoded protein: CASSEMGSNYGYTF.

The CDR3 bases are TGTGCCAGCAGTGTCAGGGGGCCGCCCTACGAGCAGTACTTC. Translated: CASSVRGPPYEQYF. The chain is built from TRBV27 and TRBJ2-7; 8 positions agree with TRBD1. Germline CDR1 reads MNHEY; CDR2 reads SMNVEV (reference sequence). V gave up 5 bases and J gave up 2 bases; unmatched junction bases: 5. This CDR3 comprises 14 residues.

This clone was picked up one time. The V gene is TRBV25-1, the J gene TRBJ2-2, with 10 bases aligning to TRBD1. V lost 11 bases and J lost 4; bases outside the gene matches: 10. CDR1 and CDR2 (germline): MGHDK, SYGVNS. This CDR3 comprises 15 residues. The CDR3 spells CAGVTGGSITGELFF. The CDR3, as DNA: TGTGCCGGGGTGACAGGGGGCTCGATCACCGGGGAGCTGTTTTTT.

The chain couples TRBV28 to TRBJ2-1; TRBD2 matches at 8 bases. The CDR3 has 16 amino acids. Losses at the gene ends were 4 bases for V and 9 bases for J; bases not matched to a gene: 14. CDR1 and CDR2 from the germline V gene are MDHEN and SYDVKM. CDR3 amino acids: CASSSPRGGRRFEQFF. The CDR3 DNA reads TGTGCCAGCAGTTCCCCCAGGGGCGGGAGGAGGTTTGAGCAGTTCTTC.